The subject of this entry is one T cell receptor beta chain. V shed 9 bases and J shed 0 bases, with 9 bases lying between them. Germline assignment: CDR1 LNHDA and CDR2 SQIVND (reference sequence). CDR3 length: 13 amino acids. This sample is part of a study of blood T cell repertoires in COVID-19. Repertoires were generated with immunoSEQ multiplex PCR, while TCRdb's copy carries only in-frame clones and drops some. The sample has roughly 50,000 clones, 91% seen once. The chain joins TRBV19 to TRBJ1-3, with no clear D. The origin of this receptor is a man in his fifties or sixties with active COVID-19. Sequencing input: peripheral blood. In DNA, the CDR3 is TGTGCCAGCAGACACAACTCTGGAAACACCATATATTTT. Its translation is CASRHNSGNTIYF.